The entry that follows covers one T cell receptor (beta chain) sequence. This entry is derived from a study of blood T cell repertoires in COVID-19. Whole-study context: COVID-19 samples from acute and convalescent phases originated in the United States, Italy and Spain. Sources were T cells, B-cell-depleted T cells, or PBMCs; the material itself was cDNA or gDNA.

Profiling relied on immunoSEQ multiplex PCR, and the TCRdb table lists in-frame clones only, not all of them. The sample shows about 280,000 clones, 65% to 90% of them seen only once. The trim removed 5 bases at V and 1 base at J, leaving 9 bases unmatched. Germline V gene data show CDR1 as MNHNY and CDR2 as SVGAGI (reference sequence). The CDR3 consists of 17 residues. Sequenced material: peripheral blood. The clonotype originates from a human donor in a cohort sampled during active COVID-19. The rearrangement joins TRBV6-6 to TRBJ2-7, with 12 nucleotides matching TRBD2. The CDR3 sequence: CASSLNPLAGGSYEQYF. The CDR3 region has the DNA TGTGCCAGCAGTCTGAACCCACTAGCGGGGGGTTCCTACGAGCAGTACTTC.